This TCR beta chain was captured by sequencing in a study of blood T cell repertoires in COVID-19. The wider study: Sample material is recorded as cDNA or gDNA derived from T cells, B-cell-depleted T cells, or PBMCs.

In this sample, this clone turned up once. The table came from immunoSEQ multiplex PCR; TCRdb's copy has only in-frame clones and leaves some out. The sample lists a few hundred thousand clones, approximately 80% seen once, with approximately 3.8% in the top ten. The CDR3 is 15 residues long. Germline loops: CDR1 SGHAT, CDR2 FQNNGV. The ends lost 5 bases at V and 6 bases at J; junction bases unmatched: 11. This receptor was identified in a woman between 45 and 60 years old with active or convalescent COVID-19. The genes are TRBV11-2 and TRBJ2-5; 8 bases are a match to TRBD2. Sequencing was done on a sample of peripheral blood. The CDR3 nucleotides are TGTGCCAGCAGCCCCAGTGACGGGAGGGGAAAGACCCAGTACTTC. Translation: CASSPSDGRGKTQYF. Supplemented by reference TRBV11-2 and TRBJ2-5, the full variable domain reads EAGVAQSPRYKIIEKRQSVAFWCNPISGHATLYWYQQILGQGPKLLIQFQNNGVVDDSQLPKDRFSAERLKGVDSTLKIQPAKLEDSAVYLCASSPSDGRGKTQYFGPGTRLLVL.